This T cell receptor beta chain was sequenced during a study of T cell responses to AZD1222 COVID-19 vaccine. Study findings and constraints: Close to half of spike-specific TCRs reportedly recognize unmutated variant regions. Only a handful of AZD1222 recipients tested seropositive at baseline. CD4 TCRs linked to vaccination spanned spike, dominating at 160-218 and 743-854. The study found Spike-specific TCR breadth and depth rose after two AZD1222 doses.

Sequenced by immunoSEQ multiplex PCR; TCRdb stores in-frame clones only, minus some. The table includes some 150,000 clones, around 88% detected once. A note on this clone: As yet, its antigen is unknown. At one end, the junction sequence differs from germline, possibly due to a read error. Within the sample, other DNA sequences also encode this same CDR3.

The CDR3 runs to 13 residues. The sample consisted of peripheral blood, taken on day 0 of MenACWY control vaccination. The V and J genes are TRBV12-3 or TRBV12-4 and TRBJ1-1; unclear D gene. The sequence was obtained from an adult in good health. CDR3 DNA: TGTGCCAGCACCACTCGGCAGTACACTGAGGCTTTCTTT. Its translation: CASTTRQYTEAFF.